These T cell receptor beta chains were read from a single sample in a study of control samples from healthy donors and cancer patients. Here immunoSEQ multiplex PCR was the method, and the copy in TCRdb shows in-frame clones only, minus some. The sample contains 65,000 to 85,000 clones, approximately 89% of which appear only once. Sequences were obtained from PBMCs. These receptors came from a woman aged 50 to 65 with head and neck cancer. Each CDR3 is given with its conserved first and last residue. A D gene is named only where the DNA matches it firmly. Only part of the rows carry a size: once, few, many, or a class if the clone is expanded.

TRBV7-6,TRBJ1-4,NA,NA,CASSLGVSGTTNEKLFF,TGTGCCAGCAGCTTAGGGGTCTCAGGGACAACTAATGAAAAACTGTTTTTT
TRBV3-1/TRBV3-2,TRBJ1-6,NA,few,CASSQTNRNSPLHF,TGTGCCAGCAGCCAAACCAACAGGAATTCACCCCTCCACTTT
TRBV5-1,TRBJ1-1,NA,few,CASSSAGRVGDTEAFF,TGCGCCAGCAGCTCAGCTGGGAGGGTGGGGGACACTGAAGCTTTCTTT
TRBV10-3,TRBJ2-7,TRBD2,NA,CAIKAPAGGANPYEQYF,TGTGCCATCAAGGCGCCGGCGGGGGGGGCCAACCCCTACGAGCAGTACTTC
TRBV28,TRBJ2-7,NA,NA,CASSWPGEGAGEQYF,TGTGCCAGCAGCTGGCCCGGGGAGGGGGCAGGGGAGCAGTACTTC
TRBV29-1,TRBJ1-1,TRBD1,few,CSDYSRGMNTEAFF,TGCAGCGACTATTCCAGGGGGATGAACACTGAAGCTTTCTTT
TRBV2,TRBJ1-1,NA,NA,CASKKELNTEAFF,TGTGCCAGCAAAAAGGAATTAAACACTGAAGCTTTCTTT
TRBV27,TRBJ1-1,NA,once,CASTPAGRATEAFF,TGTGCCAGCACACCGGCAGGGAGGGCCACTGAAGCTTTCTTT
TRBV6-6,TRBJ2-2,TRBD1,NA,CASNRGRGTGELFF,TGTGCCAGCAATAGGGGGCGCGGCACCGGGGAGCTGTTTTTT
TRBV18,TRBJ2-1,TRBD1,NA,CASSPRGGTGDYNEQFF,TGTGCCAGCTCACCACGTGGGGGGACAGGGGACTACAATGAGCAGTTCTTC
TRBV5-1,TRBJ2-1,TRBD2,NA,CASSPAVLGSLAGGYNEQFF,TGCGCCAGCAGCCCCGCTGTACTGGGGTCCCTAGCGGGGGGTTACAATGAGCAGTTCTTC
TRBV18,TRBJ2-5,NA,NA,CASSMTEQETQYF,TGTGCCAGCTCAATGACAGAACAAGAGACCCAGTACTTC
TRBV4-1,TRBJ1-1,NA,NA,CASSQIGGRNTEAFF,TGCGCCAGCAGCCAAATCGGGGGGCGGAACACTGAAGCTTTCTTT
TRBV9,TRBJ1-3,NA,NA,CASQGTGNTIYF,TGTGCATCACAGGGAACTGGAAACACCATATATTTT
TRBV15,TRBJ2-2,TRBD2,NA,CATRTGLAGGLGTGELFF,TGTGCCACCAGGACGGGGCTAGCGGGGGGGCTTGGCACCGGGGAGCTGTTTTTT
TRBV6-5,TRBJ2-5,NA,NA,CASSQGIDLLRTQYF,TGTGCCAGCAGTCAGGGGATAGACCTCCTGAGGACCCAGTACTTC
TRBV28,TRBJ1-2,NA,once,CASSLSPSSYSGGYTF,TGTGCCAGCAGTTTATCCCCCTCGAGCTACTCCGGTGGCTACACCTTC
TRBV11-1,TRBJ2-5,NA,once,CASSLQGPPYF,TGTGCCAGCAGCTTACAAGGTCCGCCGTACTTC
TRBV3-1/TRBV3-2,TRBJ1-5,NA,NA,CASSQAPTGNSNQPQHF,TGTGCCAGCAGCCAAGCCCCAACAGGGAATAGCAATCAGCCCCAGCATTTT
TRBV27,TRBJ1-5,NA,NA,CASSLSQADRQHF,TGTGCCAGCAGTTTATCGCAGGCTGACCGCCAGCATTTT
TRBV9,TRBJ2-3,NA,once,CASGLGSTDTQYF,TGTGCCAGCGGGCTCGGGAGCACAGATACGCAGTATTTT